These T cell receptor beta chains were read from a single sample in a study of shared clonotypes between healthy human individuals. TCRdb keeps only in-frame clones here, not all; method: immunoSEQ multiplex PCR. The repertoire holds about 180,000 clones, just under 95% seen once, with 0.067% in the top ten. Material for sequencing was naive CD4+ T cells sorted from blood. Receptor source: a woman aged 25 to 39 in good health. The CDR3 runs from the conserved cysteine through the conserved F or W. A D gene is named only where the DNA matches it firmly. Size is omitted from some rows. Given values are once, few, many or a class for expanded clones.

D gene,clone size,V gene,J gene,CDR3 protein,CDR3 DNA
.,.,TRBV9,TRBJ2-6,CASSSMWTVRPGANVLTF,TGTGCCAGCAGCTCTATGTGGACTGTTAGGCCTGGGGCCAACGTCCTGACTTTC
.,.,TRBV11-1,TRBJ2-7,CASSPEGPLYEQYF,TGTGCCAGCAGCCCAGAGGGCCCCCTCTACGAGCAGTACTTC
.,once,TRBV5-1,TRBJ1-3,CASSPAGPSSGNTIYF,TGCGCCAGCAGCCCAGCCGGGCCCAGCTCTGGAAACACCATATATTTT
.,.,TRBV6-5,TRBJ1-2,CASSWDPYAGEGYTF,TGTGCCAGCAGTTGGGACCCTTACGCGGGGGAAGGCTACACCTTC
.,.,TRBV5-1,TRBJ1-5,CASRTGDGEPQHF,TGCGCCAGCAGGACGGGGGACGGGGAGCCCCAGCATTTT
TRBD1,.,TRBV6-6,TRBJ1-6,CASSYRSTGGLSPLHF,TGTGCCAGCAGTTATCGCTCGACAGGGGGCCTTTCACCCCTCCACTTT
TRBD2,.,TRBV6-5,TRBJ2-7,CASCRAGAREQYF,TGTGCCAGCTGTCGAGCGGGAGCTCGCGAGCAGTACTTC
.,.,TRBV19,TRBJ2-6,CASSIGGSGANVLTF,TGTGCCAGTAGTATAGGGGGTTCTGGGGCCAACGTCCTGACTTTC
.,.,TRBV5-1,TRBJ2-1,CASSFEAGSYNEQFF,TGCGCCAGCAGCTTTGAGGCGGGCTCCTACAATGAGCAGTTCTTC
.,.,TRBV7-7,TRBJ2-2,CASSRTTNTGELFF,TGTGCCAGCAGCCGGACTACGAACACCGGGGAGCTGTTTTTT
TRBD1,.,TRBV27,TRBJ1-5,CASSEQGTNQPQHF,TGTGCCAGCAGTGAACAGGGGACCAATCAGCCCCAGCATTTT
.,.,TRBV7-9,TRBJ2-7,CASSLVGGTDSYEQYF,TGTGCCAGCAGCTTAGTAGGAGGGACCGATTCCTACGAGCAGTACTTC
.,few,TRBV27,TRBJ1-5,CASGGLGNQPQHF,TGTGCCAGCGGGGGACTTGGCAATCAGCCCCAGCATTTT
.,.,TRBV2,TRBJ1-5,CASSELARAQPQHF,TGTGCCAGCAGTGAATTGGCTCGAGCCCAGCCCCAGCATTTT
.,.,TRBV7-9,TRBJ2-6,CASSLDKDSGANVLTF,TGTGCCAGCAGCTTGGACAAAGACTCTGGGGCCAACGTCCTGACTTTC
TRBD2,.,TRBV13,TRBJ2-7,CASSSHRVLAGEQQYF,TGTGCCAGCAGCTCCCATAGGGTCCTAGCGGGAGAGCAGCAGTACTTC
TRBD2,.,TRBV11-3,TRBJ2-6,CASSLGAGGPGANVLTF,TGTGCCAGCAGCTTGGGGGCGGGGGGCCCAGGGGCCAACGTCCTGACTTTC
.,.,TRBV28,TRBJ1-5,CASSFSQQPQHF,TGTGCCAGCAGTTTCTCCCAACAGCCCCAGCATTTT
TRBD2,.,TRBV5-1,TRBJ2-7,CASSLVGGPPNEQYF,TGCGCCAGCAGCTTGGTGGGAGGGCCCCCCAACGAGCAGTACTTC
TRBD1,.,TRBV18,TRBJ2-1,CASSHSGTDNNEQFF,TGTGCCAGCTCACACTCCGGGACAGACAACAATGAGCAGTTCTTC
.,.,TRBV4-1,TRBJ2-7,CASSQGPTGTRTYYEQYF,TGCGCCAGCAGCCAAGGTCCTACCGGGACCCGAACTTACTACGAGCAGTACTTC
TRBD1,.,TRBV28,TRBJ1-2,CASSSQGDGYTF,TGTGCCAGCAGTTCACAGGGGGATGGCTACACCTTC
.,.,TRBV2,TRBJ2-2,CASRWAGGTGELFF,TGTGCCAGCAGATGGGCAGGAGGCACCGGGGAGCTGTTTTTT
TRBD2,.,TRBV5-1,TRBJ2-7,CASSGSGSSYEQYF,TGCGCCAGCAGCGGTAGCGGGAGCTCCTACGAGCAGTACTTC
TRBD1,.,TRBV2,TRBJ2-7,CAVRDRVYEQYF,TGTGCCGTCCGGGACAGGGTGTACGAGCAGTACTTC
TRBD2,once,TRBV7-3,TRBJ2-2,CASSYGLAATGELFF,TGTGCCAGCAGCTACGGACTAGCGGCAACCGGGGAGCTGTTTTTT
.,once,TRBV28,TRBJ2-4,CASSFGPLAKNIQYF,TGTGCCAGCAGTTTCGGCCCTCTAGCCAAAAACATTCAGTACTTC
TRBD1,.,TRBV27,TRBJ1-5,CASSPKSGTGDQPQHF,TGTGCCAGCAGTCCAAAATCCGGGACAGGGGATCAGCCCCAGCATTTT
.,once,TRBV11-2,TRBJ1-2,CASSRQVPAGYTF,TGTGCCAGCAGTCGACAGGTCCCGGCAGGCTACACCTTC
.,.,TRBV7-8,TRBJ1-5,CASSLVGFEPQHF,TGTGCCAGCAGCTTAGTGGGTTTTGAGCCCCAGCATTTT
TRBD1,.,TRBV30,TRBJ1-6,CAWSHPGQGRRNSPLHF,TGTGCCTGGAGTCACCCCGGACAGGGGAGAAGAAATTCACCCCTCCACTTT
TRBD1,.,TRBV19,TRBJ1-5,CASSMTGGARGPQHF,TGTGCCAGTAGTATGACAGGGGGTGCCCGCGGGCCCCAGCATTTT
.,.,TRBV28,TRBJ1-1,CASSPTGLNTEAFF,TGTGCCAGCAGTCCCACCGGGTTGAACACTGAAGCTTTCTTT
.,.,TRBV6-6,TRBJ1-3,CASSPGVVGNTIYF,TGTGCCAGCAGCCCCGGCGTTGTCGGAAACACCATATATTTT
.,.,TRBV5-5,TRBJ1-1,CASSRKGDGDTEAFF,TGTGCCAGCAGCAGGAAAGGAGACGGGGACACTGAAGCTTTCTTT
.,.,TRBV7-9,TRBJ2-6,CASSLGGTGANVLTF,TGTGCCAGCAGCTTAGGGGGGACTGGGGCCAACGTCCTGACTTTC
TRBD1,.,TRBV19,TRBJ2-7,CASSTPGTGYHEQYF,TGTGCCAGTAGTACGCCCGGGACAGGGTACCACGAGCAGTACTTC
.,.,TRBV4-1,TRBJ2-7,CASSREGEVHEQYF,TGCGCCAGCAGCCGGGAGGGGGAGGTCCACGAGCAGTACTTC
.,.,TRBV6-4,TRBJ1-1,CATNEGDRTEAFF,TGTGCCACCAATGAGGGGGATCGAACTGAAGCTTTCTTT
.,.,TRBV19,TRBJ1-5,CASRPPGRNSNQPQHF,TGTGCCAGTAGGCCTCCGGGACGGAATAGCAATCAGCCCCAGCATTTT
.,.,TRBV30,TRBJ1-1,CAWGGQGSSEAFF,TGTGCCTGGGGGGGTCAGGGGAGTTCTGAAGCTTTCTTT
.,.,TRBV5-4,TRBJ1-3,CASSLGESLQDTIYF,TGTGCCAGCAGCTTGGGCGAATCTCTACAAGACACCATATATTTT
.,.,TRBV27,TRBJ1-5,CASSYGAYNQPQHF,TGTGCCAGCAGTTACGGGGCATATAATCAGCCCCAGCATTTT
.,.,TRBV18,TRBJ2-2,CASSPYRQGNTGELFF,TGTGCCAGCTCACCTTATCGTCAGGGTAACACCGGGGAGCTGTTTTTT